The rows below give T cell receptor beta chains drawn from one sample of a study of blood T cell repertoires in COVID-19. Clones were sequenced by immunoSEQ multiplex PCR, and TCRdb holds only the in-frame ones, with some missing. The sample carries approximately 99,000 clones, less than 75% recorded once. The sample taken for sequencing was peripheral blood. The receptor source for this set is a woman aged 40 to 50 with acute or convalescent COVID-19. The CDR3 runs from the conserved cysteine through the conserved F or W. Fields, in order: CDR3 DNA, CDR3 protein, clone size, V gene, D gene, J gene. The D gene is left open where the match is weak. Expanded clones are given a class, and other clones once, few, many or no size at all.

TGTGCCAGCAGCCCGAGACTAGCGGGGGGGACCTACGAGCAGTACTTC	CASSPRLAGGTYEQYF	-	TRBV9	TRBD2	TRBJ2-7
TGTGCCAGCAGTACCCTACAGTATTCTACCGTCACAGATACGCAGTATTTT	CASSTLQYSTVTDTQYF	-	TRBV27	-	TRBJ2-3
TGCGCCGGATTGCCGGGACAGGGTATTGCGGGGGAGCTGTTTTTT	CAGLPGQGIAGELFF	-	TRBV4-3	TRBD1	TRBJ2-2
TGTGCCTGGAGTAAGACTAGCGTGCCCGGGGAGACCCAGTACTTC	CAWSKTSVPGETQYF	-	TRBV30	TRBD2	TRBJ2-5
TGTGCCAGCAGCGACAGCGGGGACTCACCCCTCCACTTT	CASSDSGDSPLHF	few	TRBV7-8	-	TRBJ1-6
TGCAGCGTTTGTCGCGGTTCCCTCACAGATACGCAGTATTTT	CSVCRGSLTDTQYF	-	TRBV29-1	-	TRBJ2-3
TGTGCCACCAGCCACGGAAATGGGCAGGGGGCTGGCTACACCTTC	CATSHGNGQGAGYTF	-	TRBV15	TRBD1	TRBJ1-2
TGTGCCAGCAGGGAAGGACCAACACCGGGAGAGACCCAGTACTTC	CASREGPTPGETQYF	-	TRBV2	-	TRBJ2-5
TGTGCCACCAGTGATGGAGGGACCGGGCCCGGAATTTATGGCTACACCTTC	CATSDGGTGPGIYGYTF	-	TRBV24-1	-	TRBJ1-2
TGTGCCAGCAGTTTACTGCGGGGGGGACTCCAAGAGACCCAGTACTTC	CASSLLRGGLQETQYF	-	TRBV28	TRBD2	TRBJ2-5
TGTGCCAGCAGTGGAAGTCAGGGGAGCGGCGGGGAGCTGTTTTTT	CASSGSQGSGGELFF	-	TRBV2	-	TRBJ2-2
TGTGCCAGCAGCGATTGGGGCACTAGCACAGATACGCAGTATTTT	CASSDWGTSTDTQYF	-	TRBV2	-	TRBJ2-3
TGTGCCAGCAGCGCCTTACGACTAGCAACTACGACCCAGTACTTC	CASSALRLATTTQYF	-	TRBV6-2/TRBV6-3	TRBD2	TRBJ2-5
TGTGCCAGCAGTACCTCAGGGAATCAGCCCCAGCATTTT	CASSTSGNQPQHF	once	TRBV25-1	-	TRBJ1-5
TGTGCCAGCAGCCTGACAGGGACCAATCAGCCCCAGCATTTT	CASSLTGTNQPQHF	-	TRBV5-6	TRBD1	TRBJ1-5
TGTGCCATCAGTGACCCAGGGGGAGCGATCACCCCCCTCCACTTT	CAISDPGGAITPLHF	-	TRBV10-3	TRBD1	TRBJ1-6
TGCGCCAGCAGCCGCTCAGGACTTTCTAATGAAAAACTGTTTTTT	CASSRSGLSNEKLFF	-	TRBV4-1	-	TRBJ1-4
TGTGCCAGCAGCTTAGTACAGGGGGCGATTCAGCCCCAGCATTTT	CASSLVQGAIQPQHF	-	TRBV7-2	TRBD1	TRBJ1-5
TGCGCCAGCAGCCAAGATGACAGGGGCAATGAGCAGTTCTTC	CASSQDDRGNEQFF	-	TRBV4-1	TRBD1	TRBJ2-1
TGCGCCAGCAGTCAAAAACCTCAGGGACTTTTCGAAAACACCATATATTTT	CASSQKPQGLFENTIYF	-	TRBV4-1	-	TRBJ1-3
TGTGCCAGCAGTCCAAGCGGGGCGGGGAACATTCAGTACTTC	CASSPSGAGNIQYF	-	TRBV28	TRBD2	TRBJ2-4
TGTGCCAGCAGCTCACAGGGGGGTACCACTGAAGCTTTCTTT	CASSSQGGTTEAFF	few	TRBV7-9	TRBD1	TRBJ1-1
TGTGCCAGCAGCTTGACCGCACAGGGGGCGCTTTGGGCCAACGTCCTGACTTTC	CASSLTAQGALWANVLTF	-	TRBV5-5	TRBD1	TRBJ2-6
TGTGCCAGCAGCCCTCGGACTGCCACAGATACGCAGTATTTT	CASSPRTATDTQYF	-	TRBV7-6	-	TRBJ2-3
TGTGCCAGCAGCTTGGGACAGGGGGACTTGACAGATACGCAGTATTTT	CASSLGQGDLTDTQYF	-	TRBV5-6	TRBD1	TRBJ2-3
TGTGCCAGCAGTACCAGATACGGCTACACCTTC	CASSTRYGYTF	few	TRBV6-2/TRBV6-3	-	TRBJ1-2
TGTGCCAGCAGCCAAGTCGGTGGGAGGACGTTCTTC	CASSQVGGRTFF	-	TRBV3-1/TRBV3-2	-	TRBJ2-1
TGTGCCAGCAGCTTAGGGGGGGTTCGGCAAGAGACCCAGTACTTC	CASSLGGVRQETQYF	-	TRBV7-7	-	TRBJ2-5